Listed below are T cell receptor beta chains from one sample, sequenced in a study of graft-versus-host responses after intestinal transplantation. The data were produced by immunoSEQ multiplex PCR, yet TCRdb's version contains in-frame clones alone and is incomplete. Found here are 8,500 to 10,000 clones, 75% to 90% of them singletons; the top ten hold 4% to 6.5%. The specimen comprised ileum tissue, sampled just over 700 days after intestinal transplantation. These receptors all stem from a human patient who received an intestinal transplant, so some T cells may come from the graft donor. Each CDR3 is given with its conserved first and last residue. A D gene is named only where the DNA matches it firmly. Size is stated for part of the rows, as once, few or many counts, or as a class when the clone is expanded.

abundance,j_gene,v_gene,d_gene,CDR3nt,CDR3aa
-,TRBJ2-7,TRBV7-9,-,TGTGCCAGCAGCTTAATCTTGCAAACTAAGACCTACGAGCAGTACTTC,CASSLILQTKTYEQYF
-,TRBJ1-1,TRBV6-5,-,TGTGCCAGCAGTTACGGGGCTGAAGCTTTCTTT,CASSYGAEAFF
-,TRBJ2-1,TRBV2,-,TGTGCCAGCAGTGTAGATATTGGGCAGCGCGAGCAGTTCTTC,CASSVDIGQREQFF
-,TRBJ2-7,TRBV10-3,-,TGTGCCATCAGTGAACAGGGACTTTACGAGCAGTACTTC,CAISEQGLYEQYF
-,TRBJ2-7,TRBV7-9,-,TGTGCCAGCACCCCCATTGGGGGGAACTCCTACGAGCAGTACTTC,CASTPIGGNSYEQYF
-,TRBJ2-1,TRBV9,TRBD2,TGTGCCAGCAGCGTAGTAGGAGCGGGGGGCAATGAGCAGTTCTTC,CASSVVGAGGNEQFF
-,TRBJ2-5,TRBV7-3,-,TGTGCCAGCAGCTTAGGTCCAGGGATCCAAGAGACCCAGTACTTC,CASSLGPGIQETQYF
few,TRBJ1-2,TRBV6-5,-,TGTGCCAGCAGTTACAGGGGTTATGGCTACACCTTC,CASSYRGYGYTF
once,TRBJ2-2,TRBV28,TRBD2,TGTGCCAGCAGTTTAGCGGGAGTGTCCACCGGGGAGCTGTTTTTT,CASSLAGVSTGELFF
-,TRBJ2-5,TRBV28,-,TGTGCCAGCAGCAGGGGGGACGGGGGCGAAGAGACCCAGTACTTC,CASSRGDGGEETQYF
once,TRBJ2-7,TRBV11-2,-,TGTGCCAGCAGCTTCGACGCATCCTTCTACGAGCAGTACTTC,CASSFDASFYEQYF
-,TRBJ1-2,TRBV10-2,-,TGCGCCAGCAGTGATCTCTATGGCTACACCTTC,CASSDLYGYTF
-,TRBJ2-6,TRBV2,-,TGTGCCAGCAGCCGGGCCACCCCTGGGGCCAACGTCCTGACTTTC,CASSRATPGANVLTF
-,TRBJ1-3,TRBV21-1,-,TGTGCCAGCAGCAATGGTACACTCTCTGGAAACACCATATATTTT,CASSNGTLSGNTIYF
-,TRBJ1-5,TRBV12-5,TRBD1,TGTGCTAGTGGTACAGGGGGAAATCAGCCCCAGCATTTT,CASGTGGNQPQHF
-,TRBJ1-2,TRBV6-5,-,TGTGCCAGCAGTTACTCCCAGGGGCTCCACTATGGCTACACCTTC,CASSYSQGLHYGYTF
-,TRBJ1-2,TRBV6-6,-,TGTGCCAGCAGCGACTCGGGCCTTTCCGGCTACACCTTC,CASSDSGLSGYTF
-,TRBJ2-5,TRBV5-6,TRBD2,TGTGCCAGCAGCTGGGGGGGGCAAGAGACCCAGTACTTC,CASSWGGQETQYF
-,TRBJ2-7,TRBV7-2,TRBD2,TGTGCCAGCAGCTTATCGAGCGGGAGGGCCTTTTACGAGCAGTACTTC,CASSLSSGRAFYEQYF
-,TRBJ2-5,TRBV12-5,-,TGTGCTAGTGGTTTGAGCGGTCGGGAGACCCAGTACTTC,CASGLSGRETQYF
once,TRBJ1-3,TRBV5-1,-,TGCGCCAGCAGCTTGAGCACCCTTGGAAACACCATATATTTT,CASSLSTLGNTIYF
-,TRBJ1-1,TRBV7-2,-,TGTGCCAGCAGCTTGGGAGGGTTCGGGAACACTGAAGCTTTCTTT,CASSLGGFGNTEAFF
-,TRBJ2-7,TRBV4-2,-,TGTGCCAGCAGCCAAGATCGGGGGGGGACAGGGAGGTTACAGCAGTACTTC,CASSQDRGGTGRLQQYF
-,TRBJ1-3,TRBV7-6,-,TGTGCCAGCACCTCCCAGGGACGGTTCGGAAACACCATATATTTT,CASTSQGRFGNTIYF
-,TRBJ1-2,TRBV19,-,TGTGCCAGTAGTCTCGCCGGGACAACGAATGGCTACACCTTC,CASSLAGTTNGYTF
-,TRBJ2-2,TRBV6-4,-,TGTGCCAGCAGTGACTCAAGTACCGGGGAGCTGTTTTTT,CASSDSSTGELFF
-,TRBJ1-1,TRBV7-9,TRBD1,TGTGCCAGCAGCTCTGAGGGACAGGCGAAAAAAGCTTTCTTT,CASSSEGQAKKAFF
-,TRBJ1-6,TRBV6-4,TRBD1,TGTGCCAGCAGAGGACAGGAGAATTCACCCCTCCACTTT,CASRGQENSPLHF
once,TRBJ2-3,TRBV7-2,TRBD2,TGTGCCAGCAGCCGGGGGGGAATCACAGATACGCAGTATTTT,CASSRGGITDTQYF
few,TRBJ1-2,TRBV11-1,-,TGTGCCAGCAGCGGGTCAGGGCTTGGCTACACCTTC,CASSGSGLGYTF
-,TRBJ1-1,TRBV27,TRBD1,TGTGCCAGCAGTCGCCGGGACAGGGGGCGCGTGAACACTGAAGCTTTCTTT,CASSRRDRGRVNTEAFF
once,TRBJ2-1,TRBV5-1,TRBD2,TGCGCCAGCAGCCTTACTAGCGGGGGGGCCTCCTACAATGAGCAGTTCTTC,CASSLTSGGASYNEQFF
-,TRBJ2-7,TRBV9,-,TGTGCCAGCAATCGGGACGGGACCTACGAGCAGTACTTC,CASNRDGTYEQYF
-,TRBJ2-2,TRBV5-1,-,TGCGCCAGCAGGGCAATACAAGAAAACACCGGGGAGCTGTTTTTT,CASRAIQENTGELFF
-,TRBJ1-1,TRBV29-1,-,TGCAGCGTTGAACCGGGGGGAGCTTTCTTT,CSVEPGGAFF
-,TRBJ2-5,TRBV5-4,-,TGTGCCAGCAGCTTGGGACAGCTTCAAGAGACCCAGTACTTC,CASSLGQLQETQYF
-,TRBJ1-2,TRBV6-5,TRBD1,TGTGCCAGCAGAACCACAGGGGGCGTTCTTGATGGCTACACCTTC,CASRTTGGVLDGYTF
-,TRBJ1-1,TRBV5-6,-,TGTGCCAGCAGCCCCCGGGCCGGGGCAAGGGCTTTCTTT,CASSPRAGARAFF
-,TRBJ2-6,TRBV7-6,TRBD1,TGTGCCAGCACTCACGCACAGGGGGCTGGGGCCAACGTCCTGACTTTC,CASTHAQGAGANVLTF
-,TRBJ2-1,TRBV18,TRBD1,TGTGCCAGCTCAACAGGGGTGCTTGAGCAGTTCTTC,CASSTGVLEQFF
-,TRBJ2-7,TRBV21-1,-,TGTGCCAGCAGCAAAAACCGAAAATTACAGGGTATCTACGAGCAGTACTTC,CASSKNRKLQGIYEQYF